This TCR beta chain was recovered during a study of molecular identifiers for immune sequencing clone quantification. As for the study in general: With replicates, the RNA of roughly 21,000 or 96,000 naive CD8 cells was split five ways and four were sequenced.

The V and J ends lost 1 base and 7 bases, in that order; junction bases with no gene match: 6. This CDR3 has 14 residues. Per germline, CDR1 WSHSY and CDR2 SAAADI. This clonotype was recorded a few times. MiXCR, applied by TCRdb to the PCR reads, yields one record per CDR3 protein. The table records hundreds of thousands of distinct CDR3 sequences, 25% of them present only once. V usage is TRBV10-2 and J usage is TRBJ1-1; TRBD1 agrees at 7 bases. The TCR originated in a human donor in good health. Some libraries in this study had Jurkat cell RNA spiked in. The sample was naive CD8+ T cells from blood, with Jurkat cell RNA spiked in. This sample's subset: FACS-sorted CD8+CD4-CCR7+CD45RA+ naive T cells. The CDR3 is CASSEWAGQIEAFF. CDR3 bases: TGCGCCAGCAGTGAGTGGGCGGGACAGATTGAAGCTTTCTTT.